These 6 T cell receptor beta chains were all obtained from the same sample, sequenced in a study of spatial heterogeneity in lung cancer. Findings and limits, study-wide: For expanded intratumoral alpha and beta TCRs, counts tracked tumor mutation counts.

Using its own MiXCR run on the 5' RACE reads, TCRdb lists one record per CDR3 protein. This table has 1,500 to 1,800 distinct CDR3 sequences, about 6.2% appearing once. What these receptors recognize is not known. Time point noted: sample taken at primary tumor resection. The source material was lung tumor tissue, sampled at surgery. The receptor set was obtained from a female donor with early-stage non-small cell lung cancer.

The CDR3 nucleotides are TGCAGCGCTAGCGGGAGCAGGACAGATACGCAGTATTTT. Protein product: CSASGSRTDTQYF. The chain uses TRBV29-1 and TRBJ2-3; 10 bases are shared with TRBD2. This CDR3 is built from 13 residues. V lost 7 bases and J lost 3; bases outside the gene matches: 4. Germline CDR1 SQVTM, CDR2 ANQGSEA.

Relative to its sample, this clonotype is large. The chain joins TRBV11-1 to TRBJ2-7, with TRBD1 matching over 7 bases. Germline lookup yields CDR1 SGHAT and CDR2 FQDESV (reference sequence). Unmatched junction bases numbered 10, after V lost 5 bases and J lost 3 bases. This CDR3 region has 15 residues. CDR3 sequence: CASSGSGTAFYEQYV. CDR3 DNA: TGTGCCAGCAGCGGATCCGGGACAGCCTTCTACGAGCAGTACGTC.

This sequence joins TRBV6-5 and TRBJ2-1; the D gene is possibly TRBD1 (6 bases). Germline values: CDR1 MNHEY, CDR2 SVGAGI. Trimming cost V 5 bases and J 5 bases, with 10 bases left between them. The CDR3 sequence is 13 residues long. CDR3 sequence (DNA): TGTGCCAGCAGTGAACGGACAGACAATGAGCAGTTCTTC. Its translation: CASSERTDNEQFF.

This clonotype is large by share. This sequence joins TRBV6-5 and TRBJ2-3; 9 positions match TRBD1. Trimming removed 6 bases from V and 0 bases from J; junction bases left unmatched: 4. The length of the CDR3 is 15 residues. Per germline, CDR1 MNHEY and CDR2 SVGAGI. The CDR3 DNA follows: TGTGCCAGCAGCCCTGACAGGGGGAGCACAGATACGCAGTATTTT. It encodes CASSPDRGSTDTQYF.

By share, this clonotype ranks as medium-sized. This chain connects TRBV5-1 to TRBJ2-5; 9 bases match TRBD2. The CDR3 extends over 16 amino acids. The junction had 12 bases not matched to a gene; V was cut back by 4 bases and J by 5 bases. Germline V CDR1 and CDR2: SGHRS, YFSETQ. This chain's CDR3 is CASSAAGGGAGETQYF. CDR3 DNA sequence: TGCGCCAGCAGCGCTGCCGGCGGGGGGGCCGGGGAGACCCAGTACTTC.

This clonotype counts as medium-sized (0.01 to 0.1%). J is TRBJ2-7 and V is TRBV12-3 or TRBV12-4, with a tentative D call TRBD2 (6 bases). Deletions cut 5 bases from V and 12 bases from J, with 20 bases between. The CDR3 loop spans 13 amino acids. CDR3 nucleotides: TGTGCCAGCAGTCCGGGACTCGACTTGGGACGGTACTTC. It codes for CASSPGLDLGRYF.